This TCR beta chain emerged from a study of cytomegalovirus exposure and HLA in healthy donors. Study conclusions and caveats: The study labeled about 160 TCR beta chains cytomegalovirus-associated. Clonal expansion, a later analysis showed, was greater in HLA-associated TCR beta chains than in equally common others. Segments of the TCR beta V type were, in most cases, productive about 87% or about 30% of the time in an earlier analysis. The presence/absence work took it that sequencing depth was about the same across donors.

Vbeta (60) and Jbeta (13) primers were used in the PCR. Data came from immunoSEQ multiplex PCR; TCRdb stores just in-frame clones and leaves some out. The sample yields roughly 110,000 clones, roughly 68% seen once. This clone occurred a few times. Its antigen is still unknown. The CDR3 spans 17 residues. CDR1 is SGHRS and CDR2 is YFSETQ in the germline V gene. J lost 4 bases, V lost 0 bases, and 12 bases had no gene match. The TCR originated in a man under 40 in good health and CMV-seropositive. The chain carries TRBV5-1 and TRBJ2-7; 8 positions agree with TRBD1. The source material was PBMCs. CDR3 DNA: TGCGCCAGCAGCTTGGGCCCGGACAGGGTCAGAGGTTACGAGCAGTACTTC. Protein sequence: CASSLGPDRVRGYEQYF.